This T cell receptor beta chain appears in the sequencing data of a study of T-cell reconstitution after alpha-beta-depleted transplantation in children. Germline lookup yields CDR1 MNHEY and CDR2 SVGEGT. The CDR3 loop spans 15 amino acids. Trimming cost V 6 bases and J 0 bases; bases outside gene matches: 5. The TCRbeta library was prepared with unique molecular identifiers. TCRdb re-called the PCR reads through MiXCR, storing one row per CDR3 protein. The profile shows some 600,000 distinct CDR3 sequences, roughly 15% of them singletons. The material sequenced was PBMCs from the stem cell graft donor, taken from the stem cell graft. The chain carries TRBV6-2 or TRBV6-3 and TRBJ2-7, with 10 bases that match TRBD2. The TCR originated in a human donor who donated a stem cell graft to a child with acute myeloid leukemia. The CDR3 region is CASRPLAGSSYEQYF. CDR3 in DNA: TGTGCCAGCAGACCACTAGCGGGGAGCTCCTACGAGCAGTACTTC.